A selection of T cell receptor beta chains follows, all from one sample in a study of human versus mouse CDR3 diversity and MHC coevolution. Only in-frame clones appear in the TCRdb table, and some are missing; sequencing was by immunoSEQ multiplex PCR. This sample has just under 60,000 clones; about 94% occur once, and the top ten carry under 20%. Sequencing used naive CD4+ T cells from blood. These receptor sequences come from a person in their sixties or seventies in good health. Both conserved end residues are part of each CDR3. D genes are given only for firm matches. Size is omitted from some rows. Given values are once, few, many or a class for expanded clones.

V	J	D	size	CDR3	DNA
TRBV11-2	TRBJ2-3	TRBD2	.	CASSILAGVGDTQYF	TGTGCCAGCAGCATACTAGCGGGAGTCGGCGATACGCAGTATTTT
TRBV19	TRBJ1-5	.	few	CASNKNSNQPQHF	TGTGCCAGTAACAAGAATAGCAATCAGCCCCAGCATTTT
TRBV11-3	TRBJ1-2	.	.	CASSPHSGYGYTF	TGTGCCAGCAGCCCCCACAGCGGTTATGGCTACACCTTC
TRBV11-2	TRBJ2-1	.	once	CASSPQLGPSSYNEQFF	TGTGCCAGCAGCCCCCAGCTGGGGCCTAGCTCCTACAATGAGCAGTTCTTC
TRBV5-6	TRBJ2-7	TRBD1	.	CASSLGRTGGFYEQYF	TGTGCCAGCAGCTTGGGGCGGACAGGGGGCTTCTACGAGCAGTACTTC
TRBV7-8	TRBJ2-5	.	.	CASKIGSQGETQYF	TGTGCCAGCAAAATTGGGAGCCAGGGGGAGACCCAGTACTTC
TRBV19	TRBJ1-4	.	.	CASSGGEEKLFF	TGTGCCAGCTCCGGGGGGGAGGAAAAACTGTTTTTT
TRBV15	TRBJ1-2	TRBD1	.	CATSRVPGGAGGYTF	TGTGCCACCAGCAGGGTACCAGGGGGCGCAGGTGGCTACACCTTC
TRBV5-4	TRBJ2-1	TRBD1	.	CASSPDRGREQFF	TGTGCCAGCAGCCCGGACAGGGGACGGGAGCAGTTCTTC
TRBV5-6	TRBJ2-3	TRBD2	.	CASSLLAGTTDTQYF	TGTGCCAGCAGCCTCTTAGCGGGAACGACAGATACGCAGTATTTT
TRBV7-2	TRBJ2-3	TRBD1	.	CASSLDRGSTDTQYF	TGTGCCAGCAGCTTAGACAGGGGCAGCACAGATACGCAGTATTTT
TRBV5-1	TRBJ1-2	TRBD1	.	CASSLGGTGDYTF	TGCGCCAGCAGCTTGGGAGGGACAGGGGACTACACCTTC
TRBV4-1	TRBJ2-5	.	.	CASSQTLQGWETQYF	TGCGCCAGCAGCCAAACCTTACAGGGTTGGGAGACCCAGTACTTC
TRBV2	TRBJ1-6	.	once	CASSGEGVYNSPLHF	TGTGCCAGCAGTGGGGAGGGGGTCTATAATTCCCCCCTCCACTTT
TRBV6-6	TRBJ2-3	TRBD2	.	CAINRGRTDTQYF	TGTGCCATCAACCGCGGGAGGACAGATACGCAGTATTTT
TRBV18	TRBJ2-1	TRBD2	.	CASSPGLAGGQDEQFF	TGTGCCAGCTCACCGGGACTAGCGGGAGGCCAGGATGAGCAGTTCTTC
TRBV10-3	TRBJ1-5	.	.	CAISERGGGNQPQHF	TGTGCCATCAGTGAAAGGGGAGGAGGCAATCAGCCCCAGCATTTT
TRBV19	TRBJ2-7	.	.	CASSTLAAQSYEQYF	TGTGCCAGTAGTACCCTCGCGGCGCAATCCTACGAGCAGTACTTC
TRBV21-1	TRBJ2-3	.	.	CASSKISTPGVTDTQYF	TGTGCCAGCAGCAAAATCTCGACTCCCGGGGTCACAGATACGCAGTATTTT
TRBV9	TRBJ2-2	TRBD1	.	CASSSAQGASTGELFF	TGTGCCAGCAGCTCTGCCCAGGGGGCAAGCACCGGGGAGCTGTTTTTT
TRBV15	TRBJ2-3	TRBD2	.	CATSLYGLAGGTDTQYF	TGTGCCACCAGCCTATACGGACTAGCTGGAGGCACAGATACGCAGTATTTT
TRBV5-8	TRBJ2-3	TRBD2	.	CASSLGLAGGVVANTQYF	TGTGCCAGCAGCCTAGGACTAGCGGGAGGAGTGGTCGCAAATACGCAGTATTTT
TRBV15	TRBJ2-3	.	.	CATSRGDSTDTQYF	TGTGCCACCAGCAGAGGGGACTCCACAGATACGCAGTATTTT
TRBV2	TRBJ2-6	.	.	CASTPLTVLSGANVLTF	TGTGCCAGCACCCCCCTGACAGTTCTCTCTGGGGCCAACGTCCTGACTTTC
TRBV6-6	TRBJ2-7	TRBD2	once	CASSSKLAGGTYEQYF	TGTGCCAGCAGTTCGAAACTAGCGGGAGGGACCTACGAGCAGTACTTC
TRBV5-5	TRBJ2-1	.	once	CASSPAARGDEQFF	TGTGCCAGCAGCCCAGCGGCCAGGGGTGATGAGCAGTTCTTC
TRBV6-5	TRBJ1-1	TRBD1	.	CASSYAPGTVHTEAFF	TGTGCCAGCAGTTACGCTCCCGGGACAGTCCACACTGAAGCTTTCTTT
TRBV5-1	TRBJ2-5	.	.	CASSLNSETQYF	TGCGCCAGCAGCCTAAACTCAGAGACCCAGTACTTC
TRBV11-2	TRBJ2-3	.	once	CASSLDLGEGTDTQYF	TGTGCCAGCAGCTTAGATCTAGGGGAGGGCACAGATACGCAGTATTTT
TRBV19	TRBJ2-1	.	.	CASSRLGSSYNEQFF	TGTGCCAGTAGTAGACTGGGGAGCTCCTACAATGAGCAGTTCTTC
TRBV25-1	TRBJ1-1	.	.	CASSVGGVNTEAFF	TGTGCCAGCAGTGTCGGGGGGGTGAACACTGAAGCTTTCTTT
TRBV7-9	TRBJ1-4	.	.	CASSWTVGGEKLFF	TGTGCCAGCAGCTGGACCGTCGGAGGTGAAAAACTGTTTTTT
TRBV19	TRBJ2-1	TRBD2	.	CASSTPPGTTFMNEQFF	TGTGCCAGTAGTACCCCCCCCGGGACTACTTTTATGAATGAGCAGTTCTTC
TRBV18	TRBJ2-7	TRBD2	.	CASSPVVGLAGDYEQYF	TGTGCCAGCTCACCAGTCGTCGGACTAGCGGGAGACTACGAGCAGTACTTC
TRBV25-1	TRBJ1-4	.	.	CASSEPGGGKLFF	TGTGCCAGCAGTGAACCGGGGGGGGGAAAACTGTTTTTT
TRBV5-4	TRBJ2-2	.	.	CASSFTTGNTGELFF	TGTGCCAGCAGCTTTACGACAGGGAACACCGGGGAGCTGTTTTTT
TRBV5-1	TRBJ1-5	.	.	CASSLGVGQPQHF	TGCGCCAGCAGCTTAGGGGTGGGCCAGCCCCAGCATTTT
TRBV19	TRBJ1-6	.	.	CASSIDRSSYNSPLHF	TGTGCCAGTAGTATTGACAGGAGCTCCTATAATTCACCCCTCCACTTT
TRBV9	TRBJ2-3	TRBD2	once	CASSDWTSGSNTQYF	TGTGCCAGCAGCGATTGGACTAGCGGGAGCAATACGCAGTATTTT
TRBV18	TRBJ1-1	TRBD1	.	CASSPGQGAGEAFF	TGTGCCAGCTCACCAGGACAGGGAGCGGGTGAAGCTTTCTTT
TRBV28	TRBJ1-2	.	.	CASSLEAAGGDYGYTF	TGTGCCAGCAGTTTAGAGGCCGCCGGGGGGGACTATGGCTACACCTTC
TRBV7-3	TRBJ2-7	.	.	CASSLGRGASYEQYF	TGTGCCAGCAGCTTAGGCAGGGGGGCCTCCTACGAGCAGTACTTC
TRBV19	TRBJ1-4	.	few	CASSAGQMEKLFF	TGTGCCAGTAGTGCAGGACAGATGGAAAAACTGTTTTTT
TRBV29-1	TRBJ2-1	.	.	CSYILNEQFF	TGCAGCTACATCCTCAACGAGCAGTTCTTC
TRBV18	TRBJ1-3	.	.	CASSPQEGPGNTIYF	TGTGCCAGCTCACCACAGGAGGGGCCTGGAAACACCATATATTTT
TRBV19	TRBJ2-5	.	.	CASSATGSLETQYF	TGTGCCAGTAGCGCTACCGGGTCCTTAGAGACCCAGTACTTC
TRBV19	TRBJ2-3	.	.	CASSSDFYTDTQYF	TGTGCCAGTAGTAGCGACTTTTACACAGATACGCAGTATTTT
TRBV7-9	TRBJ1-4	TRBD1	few	CASSVGQVGGGKLFF	TGTGCCAGCAGCGTCGGACAGGTTGGGGGAGGAAAACTGTTTTTT
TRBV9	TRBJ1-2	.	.	CASSPQDYGYTF	TGTGCCAGCAGCCCTCAGGATTATGGCTACACCTTC
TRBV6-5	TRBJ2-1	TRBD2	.	CASSYSGLAVSEQFF	TGTGCCAGCAGTTATTCGGGACTAGCAGTCAGTGAGCAGTTCTTC
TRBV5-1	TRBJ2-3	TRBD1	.	CASSSQGIADTQYF	TGCGCCAGCAGCTCACAGGGGATCGCAGATACGCAGTATTTT
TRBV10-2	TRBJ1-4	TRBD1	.	CASSGRDRGGEKLFF	TGCGCCAGCAGTGGCCGGGACAGGGGAGGTGAAAAACTGTTTTTT
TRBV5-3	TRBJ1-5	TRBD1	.	CARSRDRGNQPQHF	TGTGCCAGATCGAGGGACAGGGGGAATCAGCCCCAGCATTTT